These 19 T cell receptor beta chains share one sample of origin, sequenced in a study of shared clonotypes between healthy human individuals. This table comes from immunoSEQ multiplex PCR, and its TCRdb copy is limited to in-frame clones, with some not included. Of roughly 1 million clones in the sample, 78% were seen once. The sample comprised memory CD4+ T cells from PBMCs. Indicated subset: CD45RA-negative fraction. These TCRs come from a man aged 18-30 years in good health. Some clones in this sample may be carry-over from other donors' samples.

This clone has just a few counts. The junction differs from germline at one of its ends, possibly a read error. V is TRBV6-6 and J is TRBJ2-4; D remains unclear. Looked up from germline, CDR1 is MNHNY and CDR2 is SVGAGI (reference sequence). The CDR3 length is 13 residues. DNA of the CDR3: TGTGCCAGCAGTTTAAAAGGGCGGCAGGTCTCGGACTTC. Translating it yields CASSLKGRQVSDF.

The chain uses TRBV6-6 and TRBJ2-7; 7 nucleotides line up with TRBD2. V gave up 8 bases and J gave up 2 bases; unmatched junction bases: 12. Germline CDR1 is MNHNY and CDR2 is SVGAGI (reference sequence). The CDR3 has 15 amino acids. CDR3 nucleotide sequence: TGTGCCAGCGGGGGTAGACTAGCCGAAGCCTACGAGCAGTACTTC. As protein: CASGGRLAEAYEQYF.

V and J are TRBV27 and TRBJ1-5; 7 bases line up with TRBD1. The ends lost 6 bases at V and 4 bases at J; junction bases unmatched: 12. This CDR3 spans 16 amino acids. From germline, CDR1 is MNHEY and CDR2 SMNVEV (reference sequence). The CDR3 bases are TGTGCCAGCAGCCCTAAGGACAGGTTTATAAATCAGCCCCAGCATTTT. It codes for CASSPKDRFINQPQHF.

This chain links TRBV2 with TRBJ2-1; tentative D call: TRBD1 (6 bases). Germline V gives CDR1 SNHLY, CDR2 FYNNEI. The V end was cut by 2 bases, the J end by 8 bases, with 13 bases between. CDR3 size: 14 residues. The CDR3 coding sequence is TGTGCCAGCAGTGAACAGGGGCCCCGGGATGAGCAGTTCTTC. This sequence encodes CASSEQGPRDEQFF.

Written as DNA, the CDR3 is TGTGCCAGCATGGCAGGGGGTAAGGATACGCAGTATTTT. Translating gives CASMAGGKDTQYF. The rearrangement links TRBV28 to TRBJ2-3; TRBD1 matches at 7 bases. CDR1 MDHEN and CDR2 SYDVKM come from the germline V gene. Trimming at V came to 7 bases and at J to 6 bases, leaving 7 bases not matched to a gene. CDR3 length: 13 amino acids.

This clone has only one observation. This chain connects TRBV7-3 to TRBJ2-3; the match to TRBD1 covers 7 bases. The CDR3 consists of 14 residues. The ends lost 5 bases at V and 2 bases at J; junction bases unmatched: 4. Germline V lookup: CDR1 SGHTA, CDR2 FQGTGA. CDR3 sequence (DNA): TGTGCCAGCAGCCCGGGACAGACCACAGATACGCAGTATTTT. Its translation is CASSPGQTTDTQYF. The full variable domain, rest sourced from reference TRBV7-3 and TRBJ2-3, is GAGVSQTPSNKVTEKGKYVELRCDPISGHTALYWYRQSLGQGPEFLIYFQGTGAADDSGLPNDRFFAVRPEGSVSTLKIQRTERGDSAVYLCASSPGQTTDTQYFGPGTRLTVL.

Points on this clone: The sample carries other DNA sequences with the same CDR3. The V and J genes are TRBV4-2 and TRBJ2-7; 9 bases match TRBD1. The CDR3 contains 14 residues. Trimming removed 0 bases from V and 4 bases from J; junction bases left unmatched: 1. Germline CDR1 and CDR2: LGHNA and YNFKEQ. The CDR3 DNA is TGTGCCAGCAGCCAAGAGGACAGGGGTTACGAGCAGTACTTC. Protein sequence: CASSQEDRGYEQYF.

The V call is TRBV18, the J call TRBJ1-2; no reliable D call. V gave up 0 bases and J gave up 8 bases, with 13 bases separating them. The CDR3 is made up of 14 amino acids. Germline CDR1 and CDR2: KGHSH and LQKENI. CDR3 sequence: CASSPPATLRGYTF. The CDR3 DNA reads TGTGCCAGCTCACCACCGGCAACCCTGCGGGGCTACACCTTC. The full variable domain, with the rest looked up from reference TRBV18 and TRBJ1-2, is NAGVMQNPRHLVRRRGQEARLRCSPMKGHSHVYWYRQLPEEGLKFMVYLQKENIIDESGMPKERFSAEFPKEGPSILRIQQVVRGDSAAYFCASSPPATLRGYTFGSGTRLTVV.

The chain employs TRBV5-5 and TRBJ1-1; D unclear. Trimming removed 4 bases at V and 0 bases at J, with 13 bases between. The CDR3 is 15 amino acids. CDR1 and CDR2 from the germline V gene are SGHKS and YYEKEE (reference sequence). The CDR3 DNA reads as TGTGCCAGCAGCCGGGAGGGCATGTTGAACACTGAAGCTTTCTTT. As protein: CASSREGMLNTEAFF.

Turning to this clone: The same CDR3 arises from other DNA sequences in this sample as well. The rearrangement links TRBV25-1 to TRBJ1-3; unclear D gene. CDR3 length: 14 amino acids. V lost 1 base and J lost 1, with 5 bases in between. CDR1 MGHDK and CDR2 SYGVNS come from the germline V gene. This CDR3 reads CASSESGSGNTIYF. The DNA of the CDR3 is TGTGCCAGCAGTGAATCCGGGTCTGGAAACACCATATATTTT.

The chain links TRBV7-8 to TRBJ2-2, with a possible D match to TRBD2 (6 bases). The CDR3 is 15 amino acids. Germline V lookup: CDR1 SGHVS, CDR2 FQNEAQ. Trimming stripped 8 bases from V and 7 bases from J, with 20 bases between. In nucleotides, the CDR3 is TGTGCCAGCGGGTTTCTTGGGAGGCCGGGCGGGGAGCTGTTTTTT. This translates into CASGFLGRPGGELFF.

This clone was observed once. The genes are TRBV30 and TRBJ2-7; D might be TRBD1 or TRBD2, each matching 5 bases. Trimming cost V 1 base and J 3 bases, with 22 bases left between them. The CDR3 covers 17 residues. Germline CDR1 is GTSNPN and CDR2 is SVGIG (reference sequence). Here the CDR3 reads CAWSDGLSRDASYEQYF. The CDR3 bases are TGTGCCTGGAGTGATGGACTTTCCAGGGACGCAAGCTACGAGCAGTACTTC.

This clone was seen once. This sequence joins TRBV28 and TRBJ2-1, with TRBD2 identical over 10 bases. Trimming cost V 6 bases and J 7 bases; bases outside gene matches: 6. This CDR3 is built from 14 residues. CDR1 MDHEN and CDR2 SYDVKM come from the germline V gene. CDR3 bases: TGTGCCAGCAGACCGGGACTAGCGCCGAATGAGCAGTTCTTC. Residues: CASRPGLAPNEQFF.

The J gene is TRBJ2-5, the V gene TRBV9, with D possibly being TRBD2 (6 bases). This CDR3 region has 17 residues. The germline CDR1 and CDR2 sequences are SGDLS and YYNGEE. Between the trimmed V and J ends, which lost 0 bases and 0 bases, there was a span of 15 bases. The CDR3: CASSVGLSGGYQETQYF. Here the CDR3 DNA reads TGTGCCAGCAGCGTAGGGTTAAGCGGAGGGTACCAAGAGACCCAGTACTTC.

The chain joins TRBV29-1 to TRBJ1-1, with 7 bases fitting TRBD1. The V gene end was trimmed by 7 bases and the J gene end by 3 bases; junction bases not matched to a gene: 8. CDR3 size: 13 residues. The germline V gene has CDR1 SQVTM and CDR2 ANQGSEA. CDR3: CSDSTGKDTEAFF. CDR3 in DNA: TGCAGCGACTCGACAGGGAAAGACACTGAAGCTTTCTTT.

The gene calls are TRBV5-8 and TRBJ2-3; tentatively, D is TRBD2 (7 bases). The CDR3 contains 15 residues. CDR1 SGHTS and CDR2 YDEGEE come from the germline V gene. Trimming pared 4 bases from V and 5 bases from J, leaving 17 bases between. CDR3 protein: CASSRKGGREDTQYF. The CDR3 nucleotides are TGTGCCAGCAGCCGAAAAGGGGGGAGGGAAGATACGCAGTATTTT.

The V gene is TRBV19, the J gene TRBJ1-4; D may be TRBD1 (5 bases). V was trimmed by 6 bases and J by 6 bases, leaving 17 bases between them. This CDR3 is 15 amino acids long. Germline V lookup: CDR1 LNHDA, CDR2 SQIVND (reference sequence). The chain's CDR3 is CASRMQQGPYEKLFF. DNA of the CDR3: TGTGCCAGTAGGATGCAGCAGGGTCCGTATGAAAAACTGTTTTTT.

The chain's CDR3 is CASSHLPPGISSYNEQFF. The CDR3 DNA is TGCGCCAGCAGCCACTTACCTCCCGGGATCAGCTCCTACAATGAGCAGTTCTTC. This sequence joins TRBV4-1 and TRBJ2-1, with D perhaps TRBD2 (5 bases). Germline assignment: CDR1 MGHRA and CDR2 YSYEKL. The CDR3 runs 18 residues. Trimming removed 3 bases from V and 0 bases from J, with 18 bases in between.

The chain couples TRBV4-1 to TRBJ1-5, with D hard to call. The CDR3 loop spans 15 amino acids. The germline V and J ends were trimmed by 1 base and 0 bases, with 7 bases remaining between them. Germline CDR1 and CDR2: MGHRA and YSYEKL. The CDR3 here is CASSQGEYSNQPQHF. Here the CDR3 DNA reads TGCGCCAGCAGCCAAGGCGAGTATAGCAATCAGCCCCAGCATTTT.